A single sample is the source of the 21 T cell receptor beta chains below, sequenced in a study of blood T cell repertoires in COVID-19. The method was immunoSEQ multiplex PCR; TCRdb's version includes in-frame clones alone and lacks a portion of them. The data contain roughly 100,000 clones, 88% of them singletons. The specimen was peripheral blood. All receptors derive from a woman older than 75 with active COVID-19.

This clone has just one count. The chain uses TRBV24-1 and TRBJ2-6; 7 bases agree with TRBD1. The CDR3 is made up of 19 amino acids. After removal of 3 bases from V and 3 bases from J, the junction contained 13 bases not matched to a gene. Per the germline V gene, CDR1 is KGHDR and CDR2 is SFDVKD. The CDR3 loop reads CATSDPRTGPSDGANVLTF. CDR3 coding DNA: TGTGCCACCAGTGATCCTCGGACAGGACCTTCGGATGGGGCCAACGTCCTGACTTTC.

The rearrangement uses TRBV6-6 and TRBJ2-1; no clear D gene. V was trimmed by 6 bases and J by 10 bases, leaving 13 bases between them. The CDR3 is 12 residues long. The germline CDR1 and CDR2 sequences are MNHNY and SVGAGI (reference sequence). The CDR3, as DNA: TGTGCCAGCAGCCTCGTTCGCGAGGAGCAGTTCTTC. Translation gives CASSLVREEQFF.

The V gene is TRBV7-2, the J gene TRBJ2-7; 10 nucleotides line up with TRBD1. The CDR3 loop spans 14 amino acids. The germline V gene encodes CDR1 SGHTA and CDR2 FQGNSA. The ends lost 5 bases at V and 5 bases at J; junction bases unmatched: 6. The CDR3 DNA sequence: TGTGCCAGCAGCGTCGACAGGGGGCGCGACGAGCAGTACTTC. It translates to CASSVDRGRDEQYF.

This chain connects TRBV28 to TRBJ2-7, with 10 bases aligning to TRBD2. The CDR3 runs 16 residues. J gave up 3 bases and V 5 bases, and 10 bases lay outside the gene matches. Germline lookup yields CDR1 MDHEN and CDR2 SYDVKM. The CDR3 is CASSTRASGGIYEQYF. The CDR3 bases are TGTGCCAGCAGTACTCGAGCTAGCGGGGGAATCTACGAGCAGTACTTC.

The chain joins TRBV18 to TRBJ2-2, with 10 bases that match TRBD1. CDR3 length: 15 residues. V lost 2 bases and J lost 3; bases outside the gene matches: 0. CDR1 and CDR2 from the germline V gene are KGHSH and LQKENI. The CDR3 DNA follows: TGTGCCAGCTCACCAGGGACAGGGGACACCGGGGAGCTGTTTTTT. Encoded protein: CASSPGTGDTGELFF.

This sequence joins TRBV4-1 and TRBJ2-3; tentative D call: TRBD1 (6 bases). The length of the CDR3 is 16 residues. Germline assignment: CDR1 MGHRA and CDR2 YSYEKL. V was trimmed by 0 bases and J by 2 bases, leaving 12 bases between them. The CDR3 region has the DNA TGCGCCAGCAGCCAAGATCTGGACAGACTCACAGATACGCAGTATTTT. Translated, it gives CASSQDLDRLTDTQYF.

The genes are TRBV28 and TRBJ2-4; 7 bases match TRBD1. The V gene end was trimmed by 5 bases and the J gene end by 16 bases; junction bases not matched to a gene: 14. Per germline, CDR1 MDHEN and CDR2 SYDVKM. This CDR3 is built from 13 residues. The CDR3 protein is CASSMQSRDSRYF. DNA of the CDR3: TGTGCCAGCAGTATGCAATCACGGGACAGCCGTTACTTC.

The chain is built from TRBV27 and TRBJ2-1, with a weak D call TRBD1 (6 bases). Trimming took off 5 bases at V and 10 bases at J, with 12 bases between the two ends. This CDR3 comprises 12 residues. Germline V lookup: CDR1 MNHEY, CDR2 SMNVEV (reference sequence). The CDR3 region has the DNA TGTGCCAGCAGTATCAGGGGCCGGGAGCAGTTCTTC. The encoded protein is CASSIRGREQFF.

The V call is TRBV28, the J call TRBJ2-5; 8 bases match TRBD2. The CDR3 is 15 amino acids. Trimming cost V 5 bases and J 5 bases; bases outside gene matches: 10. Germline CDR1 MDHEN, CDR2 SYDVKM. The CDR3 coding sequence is TGTGCCAGCAGTCGGGAGGGCCTCAGGAGCGAGACCCAGTACTTC. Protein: CASSREGLRSETQYF.

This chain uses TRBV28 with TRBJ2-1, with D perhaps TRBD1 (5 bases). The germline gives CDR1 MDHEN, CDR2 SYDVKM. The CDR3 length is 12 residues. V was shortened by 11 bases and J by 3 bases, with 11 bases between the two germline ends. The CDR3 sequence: CAHRGDYNEQFF. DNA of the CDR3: TGTGCCCATAGGGGCGACTACAATGAGCAGTTCTTC.

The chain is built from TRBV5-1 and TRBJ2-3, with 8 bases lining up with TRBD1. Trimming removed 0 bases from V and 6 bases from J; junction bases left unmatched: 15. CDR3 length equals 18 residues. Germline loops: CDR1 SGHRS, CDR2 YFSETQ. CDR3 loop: CASSLVLSGTGNRDTQYF. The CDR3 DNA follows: TGCGCCAGCAGCTTGGTACTTTCCGGGACAGGAAATCGGGATACGCAGTATTTT.

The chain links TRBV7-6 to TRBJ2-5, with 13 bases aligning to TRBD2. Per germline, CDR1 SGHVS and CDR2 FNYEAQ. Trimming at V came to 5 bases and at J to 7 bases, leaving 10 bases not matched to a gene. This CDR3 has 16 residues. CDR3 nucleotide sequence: TGTGCCAGCAGCAACACAAGACTAGCGGGAGGCGGGACCCAGTACTTC. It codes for CASSNTRLAGGGTQYF.

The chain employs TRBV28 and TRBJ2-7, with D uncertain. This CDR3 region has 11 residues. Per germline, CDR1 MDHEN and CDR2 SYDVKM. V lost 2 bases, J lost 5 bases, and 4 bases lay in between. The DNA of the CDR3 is TGTGCCAGCAGTTTAGGGCACGAGCAGTACTTC. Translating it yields CASSLGHEQYF.

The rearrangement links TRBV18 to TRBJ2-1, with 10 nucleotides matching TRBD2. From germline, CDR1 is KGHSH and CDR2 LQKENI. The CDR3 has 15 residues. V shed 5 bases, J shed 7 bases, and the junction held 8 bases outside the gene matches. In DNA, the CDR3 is TGTGCCAGCTCAACTCCTAGCGGGAGTGTGAATGAGCAGTTCTTC. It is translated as CASSTPSGSVNEQFF.

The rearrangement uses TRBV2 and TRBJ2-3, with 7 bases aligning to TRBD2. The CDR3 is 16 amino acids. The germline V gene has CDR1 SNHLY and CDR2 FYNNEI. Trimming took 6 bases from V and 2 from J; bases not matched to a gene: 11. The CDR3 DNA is TGTGCCAGCAGCGGGCAAGCGGGAATTAACACAGATACGCAGTATTTT. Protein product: CASSGQAGINTDTQYF. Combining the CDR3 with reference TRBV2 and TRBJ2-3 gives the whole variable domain EPEVTQTPSHQVTQMGQEVILRCVPISNHLYFYWYRQILGQKVEFLVSFYNNEISEKSEIFDDQFSVERPDGSNFTLKIRSTKLEDSAMYFCASSGQAGINTDTQYFGPGTRLTVL.

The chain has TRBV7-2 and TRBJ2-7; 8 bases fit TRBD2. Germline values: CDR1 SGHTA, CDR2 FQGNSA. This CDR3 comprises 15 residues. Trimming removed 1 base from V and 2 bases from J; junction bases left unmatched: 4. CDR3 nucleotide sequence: TGTGCCAGCAGCTTAGGAGCGGGAGCGACCTACGAGCAGTACTTC. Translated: CASSLGAGATYEQYF.

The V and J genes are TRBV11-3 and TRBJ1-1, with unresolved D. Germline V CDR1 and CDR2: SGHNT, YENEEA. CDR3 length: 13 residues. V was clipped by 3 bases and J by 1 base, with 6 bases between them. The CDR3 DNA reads TGTGCCAGCAGCTTTCGGAGGAACACTGAAGCTTTCTTT. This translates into CASSFRRNTEAFF.

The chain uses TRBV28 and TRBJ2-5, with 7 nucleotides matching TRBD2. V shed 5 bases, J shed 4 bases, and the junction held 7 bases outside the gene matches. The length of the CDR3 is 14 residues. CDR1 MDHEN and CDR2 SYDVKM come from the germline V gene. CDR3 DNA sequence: TGTGCCAGCAGTACACCTCGCGGGAGAGAGACCCAGTACTTC. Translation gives CASSTPRGRETQYF. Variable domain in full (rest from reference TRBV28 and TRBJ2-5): DVKVTQSSRYLVKRTGEKVFLECVQDMDHENMFWYRQDPGLGLRLIYFSYDVKMKEKGDIPEGYSVSREKKERFSLILESASTNQTSMYLCASSTPRGRETQYFGPGTRLLVL.

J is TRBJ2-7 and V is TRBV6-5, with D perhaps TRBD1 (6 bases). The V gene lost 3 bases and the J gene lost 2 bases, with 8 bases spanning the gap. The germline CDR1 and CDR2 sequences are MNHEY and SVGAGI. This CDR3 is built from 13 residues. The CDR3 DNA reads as TGTGCCAGCAGTTATGGGGGCCCCTACGAGCAGTACTTC. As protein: CASSYGGPYEQYF.

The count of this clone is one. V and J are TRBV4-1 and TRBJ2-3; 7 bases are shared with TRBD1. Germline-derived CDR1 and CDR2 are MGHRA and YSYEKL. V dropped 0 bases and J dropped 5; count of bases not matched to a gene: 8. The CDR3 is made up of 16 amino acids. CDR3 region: CASSQDYLQGVDTQYF. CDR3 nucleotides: TGCGCCAGCAGCCAAGATTATTTGCAGGGGGTAGATACGCAGTATTTT.

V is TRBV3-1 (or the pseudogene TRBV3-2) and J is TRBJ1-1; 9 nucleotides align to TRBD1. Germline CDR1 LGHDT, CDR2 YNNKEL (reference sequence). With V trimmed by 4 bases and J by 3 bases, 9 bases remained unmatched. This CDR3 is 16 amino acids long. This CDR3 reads CASSLSGQGFYTEAFF. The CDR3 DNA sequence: TGTGCCAGCAGCCTTTCGGGACAGGGTTTTTACACTGAAGCTTTCTTT.